Listed below are T cell receptor beta chains from one sample, sequenced in a study of blood T cell repertoires in COVID-19. Sequencing was performed with immunoSEQ multiplex PCR; in TCRdb, only in-frame clones are kept and a portion is missing. This sample yields more than 250,000 clones, of which around 86% are seen a single time; roughly 2.6% belongs to the top ten. The sample comprised PBMCs or T cells enriched from blood (not recorded which). The receptors stem from a woman aged 18 to 35 who had recovered from COVID-19. CDR3s include the opening cysteine and the closing phenylalanine or tryptophan. The D gene is left open where the match is weak. Not every row has a clone size; where given, it reads once, few, many or a size class.

J gene	clone size	V gene	D gene	CDR3 protein	CDR3 DNA
TRBJ2-7	once	TRBV7-3	NA	CASSRGQRPYEQYF	TGTGCCAGCAGCCGTGGACAGCGACCCTACGAGCAGTACTTC
TRBJ2-5	NA	TRBV3-1/TRBV3-2	TRBD2	CASRGLAGGETQYF	TGTGCCAGCAGGGGACTAGCGGGAGGAGAGACCCAGTACTTC
TRBJ2-4	NA	TRBV30	TRBD2	CAWKKGGGALAKNIQYF	TGTGCCTGGAAGAAGGGCGGGGGGGCCTTGGCCAAAAACATTCAGTACTTC
TRBJ1-1	NA	TRBV19	NA	CASIARGTEAFF	TGTGCCAGTATCGCCAGGGGCACTGAAGCTTTCTTT
TRBJ2-7	NA	TRBV12-3/TRBV12-4	NA	CASSFVVDEQYF	TGTGCCAGCAGTTTTGTCGTAGACGAGCAGTACTTC
TRBJ1-2	NA	TRBV10-3	TRBD1	CAISESGDRGRGYTF	TGTGCCATCAGTGAGTCAGGGGACAGGGGCCGAGGCTACACCTTC
TRBJ1-6	once	TRBV19	TRBD1	CASSDRARNSPLHF	TGTGCCAGTAGCGACAGGGCACGGAATTCACCCCTCCACTTT
TRBJ2-1	NA	TRBV15	NA	CATSRDDRRRNEQFF	TGTGCCACCAGCAGAGACGACCGGCGGAGGAATGAGCAGTTCTTC
TRBJ1-6	few	TRBV3-1/TRBV3-2	TRBD1	CASSRGTAANSPLHF	TGTGCCAGCAGCCGCGGGACAGCAGCTAATTCACCCCTCCACTTT
TRBJ1-5	NA	TRBV27	TRBD1	CASSRGGGGSNQPQHF	TGTGCCAGCAGTCGCGGAGGGGGCGGAAGCAATCAGCCCCAGCATTTT
TRBJ2-3	NA	TRBV15	TRBD2	CATSSLAGLDTQYF	TGTGCCACCAGCAGCCTAGCGGGATTAGATACGCAGTATTTT
TRBJ2-7	NA	TRBV7-2	TRBD2	CASSLPGTSNGSYEQYF	TGTGCCAGCAGCTTACCTGGGACTAGCAACGGTTCCTACGAGCAGTACTTC
TRBJ1-5	NA	TRBV5-1	NA	CASSLGVGGDNQPQHF	TGCGCCAGCAGCTTGGGTGTGGGAGGCGACAATCAGCCCCAGCATTTT
TRBJ2-1	NA	TRBV3-1/TRBV3-2	NA	CASSQDRTEENEQFF	TGTGCCAGCAGCCAAGACCGGACAGAGGAGAATGAGCAGTTCTTC
TRBJ1-2	few	TRBV7-8	NA	CASSFRGDYGYTF	TGTGCCAGCAGCTTCCGGGGGGACTATGGCTACACCTTC
TRBJ2-3	once	TRBV14	TRBD2	CASSQGTSGVPESTDTQYF	TGTGCCAGCAGCCAAGGCACTAGCGGGGTCCCCGAGTCCACAGATACGCAGTATTTT
TRBJ2-5	once	TRBV6-1	TRBD1	CASSEYSGTGDRRQETQYF	TGTGCCAGCAGTGAATATTCGGGTACAGGGGACAGGCGACAAGAGACCCAGTACTTC
TRBJ2-6	NA	TRBV6-5	NA	CASSQGTGANVLTF	TGTGCCAGCAGTCAGGGGACTGGGGCCAACGTCCTGACTTTC
TRBJ1-3	NA	TRBV10-2	NA	CASDIEERRSGNTIYF	TGCGCCAGCGACATAGAAGAGCGGCGCTCTGGAAACACCATATATTTT
TRBJ2-3	NA	TRBV5-1	TRBD2	CASSYWTSGGTDTQYF	TGCGCCAGCAGCTATTGGACTAGCGGGGGCACAGATACGCAGTATTTT
TRBJ2-5	NA	TRBV6-4	NA	CASSVSSHETQYF	TGTGCCAGCAGTGTCAGTTCTCACGAGACCCAGTACTTC
TRBJ1-5	once	TRBV28	NA	CASSFILPGREGDQPQHF	TGTGCCAGCAGTTTCATTCTGCCAGGGAGGGAAGGGGATCAGCCCCAGCATTTT
TRBJ2-1	NA	TRBV30	NA	CAWSVAAGLLYEQFF	TGTGCCTGGAGTGTAGCAGCGGGTCTATTATATGAGCAGTTCTTC
TRBJ2-7	NA	TRBV4-1	TRBD1	CASSQVPGGSYEQYF	TGCGCCAGCAGCCAAGTACCAGGGGGCTCCTACGAGCAGTACTTC
TRBJ2-5	NA	TRBV7-2	TRBD2	CASSLTSGGPRETQYF	TGTGCCAGCAGCCTGACTAGCGGGGGTCCTCGGGAGACCCAGTACTTC
TRBJ2-6	NA	TRBV3-1/TRBV3-2	NA	CASSQPKAPGANVLTF	TGTGCCAGCAGCCAACCGAAAGCACCTGGGGCCAACGTCCTGACTTTC
TRBJ2-2	NA	TRBV9	NA	CASSVSLTNTGELFF	TGTGCCAGCAGCGTAAGCCTGACAAACACCGGGGAGCTGTTTTTT
TRBJ1-1	NA	TRBV7-9	NA	CASSYPPVSTEAFF	TGTGCCAGCAGCTATCCACCCGTCAGCACTGAAGCTTTCTTT
TRBJ2-2	NA	TRBV24-1	TRBD2	CATSDRLATNTGELFF	TGTGCCACCAGTGATCGACTAGCGACGAACACCGGGGAGCTGTTTTTT
TRBJ1-1	NA	TRBV7-9	NA	CASSRMTANTEAFF	TGTGCCAGCAGCCGGATGACAGCGAACACTGAAGCTTTCTTT